This TCR beta chain comes out of a study of T cell responses to AZD1222 COVID-19 vaccine. Findings of the study overall: Repertoire sampling happened only post peak T cell response. Possibly, clonal diversity was underestimated; donors were largely white British and included more females. Nearly half of spike-specific TCRs reportedly target unmutated variant regions.

Second-dose intervals of approximately 4 or approximately 12 weeks were pooled. Germline V gene sequence: CDR1 SGHAT, CDR2 FQNNGV. The ends were cut back, 5 bases at V and 5 bases at J, with 18 bases in the middle. This CDR3 is 15 amino acids long. A word on this clone: Its specificity is not known.

Method: immunoSEQ multiplex PCR; TCRdb's copy keeps in-frame clones and lacks some. The sample shows 150,000 to 200,000 clones, about 89% of them seen only once. The rearrangement links TRBV11-2 to TRBJ1-2; no firm D call. Sequencing used peripheral blood, obtained 28 days after the second AZD1222 dose. The TCR was taken from an adult who received the AZD1222 COVID-19 vaccine. The CDR3 DNA reads as TGTGCCAGCAGCCCCAAGGGAACTGGAGGTTATGGCTACACCTTC. Its protein is CASSPKGTGGYGYTF. Full variable domain (rest looked up from reference TRBV11-2 and TRBJ1-2): EAGVAQSPRYKIIEKRQSVAFWCNPISGHATLYWYQQILGQGPKLLIQFQNNGVVDDSQLPKDRFSAERLKGVDSTLKIQPAKLEDSAVYLCASSPKGTGGYGYTFGSGTRLTVV.